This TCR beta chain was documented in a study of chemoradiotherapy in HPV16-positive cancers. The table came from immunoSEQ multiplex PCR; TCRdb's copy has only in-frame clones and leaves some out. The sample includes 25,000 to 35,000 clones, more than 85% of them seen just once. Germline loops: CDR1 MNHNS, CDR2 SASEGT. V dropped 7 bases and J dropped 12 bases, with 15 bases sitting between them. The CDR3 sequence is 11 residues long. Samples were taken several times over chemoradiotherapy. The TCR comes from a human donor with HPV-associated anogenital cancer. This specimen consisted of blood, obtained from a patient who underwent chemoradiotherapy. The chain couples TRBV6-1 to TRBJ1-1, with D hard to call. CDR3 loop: CASIFDGRTFF. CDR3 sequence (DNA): TGTGCCAGCATCTTCGATGGGAGGACTTTCTTT.